This T cell receptor beta chain was found in a study of control samples from healthy donors and cancer patients. V shed 3 bases and J shed 8 bases, with 16 bases lying between them. The germline gives CDR1 MNHEY, CDR2 SMNVEV (reference sequence). This CDR3 region has 14 residues. The method was immunoSEQ multiplex PCR; TCRdb's version includes in-frame clones alone and lacks a portion of them. The top ten clones hold 1.7% of a sample with some 130,000 clones, 93% of them seen once. Material for sequencing was PBMCs. This sequence was found in a middle-aged man with head and neck cancer. The chain carries TRBV27 and TRBJ1-2; D unclear. The DNA for the CDR3 is TGTGCCAGCAGTTTCGACGGCGAGGGAGGAGGCTACACCTTC. Translating gives CASSFDGEGGGYTF.